These 14 T cell receptor beta chains were sequenced from one sample in a study of CD8+CD57+ T cells in acquired aplastic anemia. Genomic DNA provided the template from which TCR beta VDJ and CDR3 profiles were obtained. From the reads, TCRdb called clonotypes with MiXCR, one entry per CDR3 protein. The sample carries about 160,000 distinct CDR3 sequences, roughly 40% recorded once. What was sequenced was sorted CD4+, CD8+, or CD8+CD57+ T cells (not recorded which) from PBMCs. The receptors were gathered from a human donor in good health.

This chain uses TRBV20-1 with TRBJ1-1; D may be TRBD1 (5 bases). The CDR3 sequence is 13 residues long. The V end lost 5 bases, the J end lost 6 bases, and 16 bases lay between the germline ends. Germline assignment: CDR1 DFQATT and CDR2 SNEGSKA (reference sequence). CDR3 DNA sequence: TGCAGTGCTGGAGCGGGCAGGGACGCTGAAGCTTTCTTT. This gives the protein CSAGAGRDAEAFF.

The chain links TRBV2 to TRBJ1-4, with 8 bases fitting TRBD1. Germline CDR1 and CDR2: SNHLY and FYNNEI. This CDR3 contains 13 residues. V dropped 7 bases and J dropped 5; count of bases not matched to a gene: 3. The CDR3 is CASTGTGNEKLFF. The CDR3 nucleotides read TGTGCCAGCACGGGGACAGGAAATGAAAAACTGTTTTTT. The variable domain in full, with the rest retrieved from reference TRBV2 and TRBJ1-4, is EPEVTQTPSHQVTQMGQEVILRCVPISNHLYFYWYRQILGQKVEFLVSFYNNEISEKSEIFDDQFSVERPDGSNFTLKIRSTKLEDSAMYFCASTGTGNEKLFFGSGTQLSVL.

The chain couples TRBV11-2 to TRBJ2-2; possible D gene TRBD1, 5 bases. CDR3 length: 14 amino acids. Germline lookup yields CDR1 SGHAT and CDR2 FQNNGV. Trimming pared 4 bases from V and 6 bases from J, leaving 12 bases between. CDR3 sequence: CASSSQGFAGELFF. CDR3 in DNA: TGTGCCAGCAGCTCTCAGGGTTTCGCCGGGGAGCTGTTTTTT.

This clonotype appeared a single time. The chain has TRBV2 and TRBJ1-3; D unresolved. CDR1 and CDR2 from the germline V gene are SNHLY and FYNNEI. The length of the CDR3 is 14 residues. Between the trimmed V and J ends, which lost 2 bases and 0 bases, there was a span of 5 bases. The CDR3 loop is CASSEQNSGNTIYF. The CDR3 nucleotides are TGTGCCAGCAGTGAACAGAACTCTGGAAACACCATATATTTT.

As for this clonotype: With a much larger clone just one base away, this may be a read error. The CDR3 region is CASNQVNSVNTEAFF. The CDR3 bases are TGTGCCAGCAACCAGGTAAACAGCGTGAACACTGAAGCTTTCTTT. This chain uses TRBV14 with TRBJ1-1; no reliable D call. V was trimmed by 7 bases and J by 0 bases, leaving 15 bases between them. CDR3 size: 15 residues. From germline, CDR1 is SGHDN and CDR2 FVKESK.

At least ten counts were recorded for this clonotype. The gene calls are TRBV6-1 and TRBJ1-5; D may be TRBD1 (5 bases). Between the trimmed V and J ends, which lost 4 bases and 2 bases, there was a span of 15 bases. The V gene's germline CDR1 is MNHNS and CDR2 SASEGT. The CDR3 runs 16 residues. CDR3 residues: CASSGGVRSGNQPQHF. The CDR3 DNA sequence: TGTGCCAGCAGTGGGGGGGTCAGATCGGGCAATCAGCCCCAGCATTTT.

This chain links TRBV7-9 with TRBJ2-7, with D unresolved. Per germline, CDR1 SEHNR and CDR2 FQNEAQ (reference sequence). Trimming left V 5 bases short and J 2 bases short, with 13 bases between. This CDR3 has 14 amino acids. CDR3 DNA: TGTGCCAGCAGCCCCCCTGGGGATCCCTACGAGCAGTACTTC. Translation gives CASSPPGDPYEQYF.

The V and J genes are TRBV3-1 and TRBJ1-2; TRBD1 might be the D (6 bases). Germline assignment: CDR1 LGHDT and CDR2 YNNKEL (reference sequence). The V gene lost 5 bases and the J gene lost 4 bases, with 11 bases spanning the gap. The CDR3 runs to 13 residues. The CDR3 sequence: CASSLQGGYGYTF. In DNA, the CDR3 is TGTGCCAGCAGCTTACAGGGTGGCTATGGCTACACCTTC.

The V call is TRBV7-3, the J call TRBJ2-3; 10 bases match TRBD2. The germline CDR1 and CDR2 sequences are SGHTA and FQGTGA. The junction had 7 bases not matched to a gene; V was cut back by 5 bases and J by 5 bases. The CDR3 covers 15 residues. The CDR3 protein is CASSLSGGAKDTQYF. For the CDR3, the DNA is TGTGCCAGCAGCCTCAGCGGGGGGGCCAAAGATACGCAGTATTTT. Full variable domain (missing parts from reference TRBV7-3 and TRBJ2-3): GAGVSQTPSNKVTEKGKYVELRCDPISGHTALYWYRQSLGQGPEFLIYFQGTGAADDSGLPNDRFFAVRPEGSVSTLKIQRTERGDSAVYLCASSLSGGAKDTQYFGPGTRLTVL.

Comment on this clonotype: The junction departs from germline at one end; a sequencing error may be responsible. The chain couples TRBV6-1 to TRBJ2-6; D unresolved. Germline CDR1 is MNHNS and CDR2 is SASEGT. This CDR3 has 16 amino acids. CDR3 amino acids: CASSEYTLSGTNVLTF. In DNA, the CDR3 is TGTGCCAGCAGTGAGTACACCCTTTCTGGGACCAACGTCCTGACTTTC.

This clonotype showed up many times. The chain combines TRBV19 with TRBJ2-7; 9 nucleotides match TRBD1. Germline assignment: CDR1 LNHDA and CDR2 SQIVND (reference sequence). With V trimmed by 6 bases and J by 7 bases, 13 bases remained unmatched. The length of the CDR3 is 15 residues. This CDR3 is CASSGRTGAPREQYF. CDR3 nucleotide sequence: TGTGCCAGTAGCGGGCGGACAGGGGCCCCACGGGAGCAGTACTTC. The whole variable domain, remainder taken from reference TRBV19 and TRBJ2-7, is DGGITQSPKYLFRKEGQNVTLSCEQNLNHDAMYWYRQDPGQGLRLIYYSQIVNDFQKGDIAEGYSVSREKKESFPLTVTSAQKNPTAFYLCASSGRTGAPREQYFGPGTRLTVT.

The V call is TRBV12-3 or TRBV12-4, the J call TRBJ2-7; the D is unclear. Between the trimmed V and J ends, which lost 5 bases and 5 bases, there was a span of 4 bases. The CDR3 runs 10 residues. This CDR3 is CASSDNEQYF. The CDR3 DNA reads TGTGCCAGCAGTGATAACGAGCAGTACTTC.

The J gene is TRBJ2-7, the V gene TRBV2; D is unclear. This CDR3 region has 12 residues. Germline V gene data show CDR1 as SNHLY and CDR2 as FYNNEI. The germline V and J ends were trimmed by 7 bases and 5 bases, with 12 bases remaining between them. The CDR3 bases are TGTGCCAGCACCGGGCCAGCACACGAGCAGTACTTC. Its protein product is CASTGPAHEQYF. Variable domain in full (rest from reference TRBV2 and TRBJ2-7): EPEVTQTPSHQVTQMGQEVILRCVPISNHLYFYWYRQILGQKVEFLVSFYNNEISEKSEIFDDQFSVERPDGSNFTLKIRSTKLEDSAMYFCASTGPAHEQYFGPGTRLTVT.

The chain carries TRBV10-1 and TRBJ1-1; 9 positions match TRBD1. Per germline, CDR1 WNHNN and CDR2 SYGVQD (reference sequence). CDR3 length: 13 amino acids. The J segment lost 7 bases and the V segment lost 8 bases, leaving 8 bases of the junction unmatched. The CDR3 loop reads CASQGTGPHEAFF. CDR3 coding DNA: TGCGCCAGCCAGGGGACAGGGCCGCATGAAGCTTTCTTT.